This T cell receptor (beta chain) was documented in a study of shared clonotypes between healthy human individuals. Study-level results: Lower generation probabilities were found for non-shared clonotypes than for those shared by all four donors. Generally, naive subsets came out with larger estimated richness than memory subsets.

The protocol was immunoSEQ multiplex PCR, while the TCRdb copy is restricted to in-frame clones and leaves out a portion. The table includes about 1,800,000 clones, 85% to 95% detected once. The length of the CDR3 is 15 residues. V gave up 1 base and J gave up 0 bases, with 7 bases separating them. Germline V CDR1 and CDR2: SGHVS, FQNEAQ. On this clone: Its matching antigen is unknown.

Cells designated naive CD8 were CD45RO-negative and were positively selected for CCR7, with terminally differentiated effector memory CD45RA+ cells excluded. The genes are TRBV7-8 and TRBJ2-1, with D unclear. The sequence was obtained from a man aged 18 to 29 in good health. The specimen was naive CD8+ T cells sorted from blood. The CDR3 sequence: CASSLVPGSYNEQFF. In DNA, the CDR3 is TGTGCCAGCAGCTTAGTTCCGGGCTCCTACAATGAGCAGTTCTTC.